Listed below are T cell receptor beta chains from one sample, sequenced in a study of tumor-infiltrating lymphocytes in localized non-small cell lung cancer. The repertoire was sequenced with immunoSEQ multiplex PCR; TCRdb's copy has only in-frame clones and lacks some. The sample has about 10,000 clones; around 85% are singletons. Specimen: uninvolved lung tissue not adjacent to the tumor. All receptors derive from a human donor with non-small cell lung cancer. Each CDR3 is given with its conserved first and last residue. A D gene is named only where the DNA matches it firmly. Clone size is not always given. Where it is, it says once, few, many or a class for expanded clones.

D gene | J gene | clone size | V gene | CDR3 protein | CDR3 DNA
TRBD1 | TRBJ2-7 | few | TRBV9 | CASSPRTGFNEQYF | TGTGCCAGCAGCCCCCGGACAGGGTTTAACGAGCAGTACTTC
NA | TRBJ2-2 | NA | TRBV6-5 | CASRPRGANTGELFF | TGTGCCAGTCGGCCCAGGGGCGCGAACACCGGGGAGCTGTTTTTT
NA | TRBJ1-2 | once | TRBV9 | CASSVFMGGYTF | TGTGCCAGCAGCGTATTCATGGGCGGCTACACCTTC
TRBD2 | TRBJ2-3 | NA | TRBV30 | CAWSAGLAGGPGDTQYF | TGTGCCTGGAGTGCGGGACTAGCGGGGGGGCCAGGAGATACGCAGTATTTT
NA | TRBJ1-5 | NA | TRBV19 | CASRGGAQPQHF | TGTGCCAGTAGAGGAGGGGCTCAGCCCCAGCATTTT
NA | TRBJ2-1 | NA | TRBV30 | CAWSVGASSYNEQFF | TGTGCCTGGAGTGTAGGGGCCTCTTCCTACAATGAGCAGTTCTTC
NA | TRBJ1-1 | NA | TRBV11-2 | CASSPLLGSTEAFF | TGTGCCAGCAGCCCCCTCCTGGGCAGCACTGAAGCTTTCTTT
NA | TRBJ1-1 | few | TRBV30 | CAWSLGGTAFF | TGTGCCTGGAGTCTCGGGGGCACCGCTTTCTTT
NA | TRBJ2-2 | NA | TRBV6-6 | CASRELRTGELFF | TGTGCCAGCAGGGAGCTTAGAACCGGGGAGCTGTTTTTT
TRBD1 | TRBJ1-2 | medium-sized | TRBV7-9 | CASSSSGTGGVEGYTF | TGTGCCAGCAGCTCCTCCGGGACAGGGGGCGTGGAGGGCTACACCTTC
TRBD1 | TRBJ2-3 | once | TRBV30 | CAWSTDRGRTQYF | TGTGCCTGGAGCACGGACAGGGGGCGCACGCAGTATTTT
NA | TRBJ2-3 | NA | TRBV4-3 | CASSQDWGGAGDTQYF | TGCGCCAGCAGCCAAGATTGGGGGGGGGCAGGAGATACGCAGTATTTT
NA | TRBJ2-3 | NA | TRBV9 | CASSVYGGHTDTQYF | TGTGCCAGCAGCGTCTACGGGGGGCACACAGATACGCAGTATTTT
NA | TRBJ2-5 | NA | TRBV4-1 | CASSQDLRLARETQYF | TGCGCCAGCAGCCAAGATTTAAGGCTAGCCCGCGAGACCCAGTACTTC
NA | TRBJ1-2 | NA | TRBV16 | CASSQSRRNYGYTF | TGTGCCAGCAGCCAATCGCGACGGAACTATGGCTACACCTTC
TRBD1 | TRBJ1-3 | NA | TRBV2 | CASSQGAGNTIYF | TGTGCCAGCAGTCAGGGGGCTGGAAACACCATATATTTT
NA | TRBJ1-2 | NA | TRBV25-1 | CASSVSGTNGYTF | TGTGCCAGCAGTGTATCCGGGACGAATGGCTACACCTTC
NA | TRBJ1-2 | NA | TRBV6-1 | CASSQAWGNYGYTF | TGTGCCAGCAGTCAGGCCTGGGGAAACTATGGCTACACCTTC
NA | TRBJ2-5 | NA | TRBV7-9 | CASSSSLETQYF | TGTGCCAGCAGCTCCAGCTTGGAGACCCAGTACTTC
TRBD1 | TRBJ2-3 | NA | TRBV5-4 | CASSYSGGYPDTQYF | TGTGCCAGCAGCTATTCAGGGGGTTATCCAGATACGCAGTATTTT
NA | TRBJ1-1 | NA | TRBV6-5 | CASRKWASEAFF | TGTGCCAGTCGTAAATGGGCCTCTGAAGCTTTCTTT
NA | TRBJ1-1 | once | TRBV6-5 | CASSYSTGSEAFF | TGTGCCAGCAGTTATTCGACGGGATCTGAAGCTTTCTTT
NA | TRBJ2-3 | NA | TRBV6-1 | CASKPTSLGADTQYF | TGTGCCAGCAAACCCACTAGCCTTGGGGCAGATACGCAGTATTTT
TRBD1 | TRBJ1-5 | once | TRBV18 | CASSPSGTGGSQPQHF | TGTGCCAGCTCACCATCCGGGACAGGGGGAAGTCAGCCCCAGCATTTT
NA | TRBJ1-4 | NA | TRBV15 | CATSRAFRAGNEKLFF | TGTGCCACCAGCAGAGCGTTCAGGGCCGGTAATGAAAAACTGTTTTTT
NA | TRBJ1-3 | NA | TRBV7-4 | CASSLWPGHSGNTIYF | TGTGCCAGCAGTTTATGGCCGGGGCACTCTGGAAACACCATATATTTT
TRBD1 | TRBJ1-2 | NA | TRBV7-9 | CASTVTGTYGYTF | TGTGCCAGCACCGTGACAGGGACCTATGGCTACACCTTC
NA | TRBJ1-3 | once | TRBV18 | CASAQGFGRNSGNTIYF | TGTGCCAGCGCACAAGGGTTTGGCAGAAACTCTGGAAACACCATATATTTT
TRBD1 | TRBJ1-6 | NA | TRBV4-3 | CASSQSTGGGNSPLHF | TGCGCCAGCAGCCAGTCGACAGGGGGCGGAAATTCACCCCTCCACTTT
TRBD2 | TRBJ2-2 | NA | TRBV9 | CASSVRTGLAGGPGRELFF | TGTGCCAGCAGCGTGAGAACCGGACTAGCGGGAGGACCGGGTCGGGAGCTGTTTTTT
NA | TRBJ1-2 | NA | TRBV2 | CASNPGTLYGYTF | TGTGCCAGCAATCCTGGGACCCTCTATGGCTACACCTTC
TRBD2 | TRBJ2-5 | NA | TRBV7-2 | CASSPPGRGNQETQYF | TGTGCCAGCAGCCCTCCGGGGAGGGGTAATCAAGAGACCCAGTACTTC
NA | TRBJ1-1 | NA | TRBV11-2 | CASSSYTGTEAFF | TGTGCCAGCAGCTCCTACACTGGCACTGAAGCTTTCTTT
NA | TRBJ2-3 | NA | TRBV2 | CASSGARGNTDTQYF | TGTGCCAGCAGTGGGGCTAGGGGGAACACAGATACGCAGTATTTT
NA | TRBJ1-1 | NA | TRBV5-4 | CASGMGGPEAFF | TGTGCCAGCGGCATGGGCGGGCCGGAAGCTTTCTTT